This TCR beta chain was identified during a study of response to subunit inactivated influenza vaccine. The study, taken as a whole, reports: The study's authors posited that every seasonal influenza vaccination enlists few new T cells.

About this clonotype itself: Its antigen is still unknown.

TCRdb reprocessed the RT-PCR reads with MiXCR, giving one entry per CDR3 protein. The data show hundreds of thousands of distinct CDR3 sequences, with approximately 17% seen just once and about a tenth held by the top ten. The CDR3 runs to 13 residues. V was shortened by 3 bases and J by 4 bases, with 9 bases between the two germline ends. Germline CDR1 reads SGHTA; CDR2 reads FQGNSA. Sequenced material: PBMCs from blood, taken 5 to 6 days after vaccination. V usage is TRBV7-2 and J usage is TRBJ2-5; possibly TRBD2 for D (6 bases). The sequence was obtained from a man aged 50 to 60 who received an inactivated influenza vaccine. The CDR3 protein is CASSFAGIETQYF. The CDR3 nucleotides are TGTGCCAGCAGCTTCGCGGGGATAGAGACCCAGTACTTC.